This section outlines one T cell receptor (beta chain) sequence together with its context. This clonotype appeared many times. Its target antigen remains unknown. Base qualities are not provided; no much larger clone lies one nucleotide away. The germline V gene supplies CDR1 MDHEN and CDR2 SYDVKM. CDR3 length: 15 amino acids, cysteine to phenylalanine. The DNA shown is the 45-base CDR3, in frame from base 1. At the junction V is shortened by 5 bases and J by 1 base, with 15 bases in between. The TCR beta CDR3 regions were amplified from the RNA transcripts. The TCR CDR3 was subjected to a first round of RT-PCR using the HTBI primer set and the Qiagen OneStep RT-PCR kit. Libraries were constructed in a second round of multiplex PCR, after which size selection and purification were performed. The libraries were sequenced on an Illumina HiSeq2000 using paired-end 100 bp reads. The source study handled its data this way. SOAPnuke was used to process the raw data, removing reads that contained adapters or uncalled bases, had a mean Phred below 15, or lacked an exact match to the constant primer or identifier. COPE v1.2.5 was used to merge the high-quality paired reads, and each unique nucleotide sequence was defined as a clonotype. MiTCR v1.1 was used to align the clonotypes against IMGT TRBV, TRBD and TRBJ reference segments. The analysis included only V-J combinations with a frequency above 0.0001, which together covered around 99% of the repertoires. The TCS score was defined as F50 (clonal expansion) divided by E x V (chaos), with BLOSUM62-based TCRdist calculated between CDR3 peptides within each V-J. Welch's t-statistics and random forest reduced some 510 V-J features to some 14, which were used in a naive Bayes classifier (R e1071). The raw public reads went through TCRdb reprocessing: fastp at Q25, MiXCR clone calling, in-frame beta chains kept. Merged by CDR3 protein, the rows form single entries marked with the most common genes and DNA. These V and J calls rely on TCRdb rather than the paper's analysis. This sample is represented by around 300,000 distinct CDR3 sequences; roughly 15% of them were singletons. The ten most abundant clones make up 30% to 35% of the sample.

These data originate in a study of T cells in Graves' hyperthyroidism and ophthalmopathy (dated 2019 in TCRdb). Regarding the research as a whole: Peripheral blood was collected at initial diagnosis, before any treatment. To identify TCR V-J signatures that set the groups apart, the researchers used a discovery cohort of about a hundred patients, made up of under 50 with Graves' ophthalmopathy and about 60 with stable Graves' hyperthyroidism. Prospective prediction of ophthalmopathy was tested in an independent validation cohort consisting of some 18 hyperthyroidism patients and around 16 patients who later progressed to ophthalmopathy. The 95 to 100 discovery patients were divided at random into training and test sets in a 7:3 ratio. Thyroid tissue and blood T-cell repertoires from more than 5 Graves' hyperthyroidism patients were also compared in the study. After blood sampling, hyperthyroidism patients were treated with methimazole at a starting dose of 30 mg daily, and ophthalmopathy patients were treated with high-dose intravenous methylprednisolone. According to the paper, TCR Vbeta CDR3 sequencing was carried out on approximately 140 peripheral blood samples, which came from 40 to 45 ophthalmopathy, 75 or so hyperthyroidism and approximately 17 progressor patients. Beyond this particular receptor, the publication reports: In validation, the model predicted progression to ophthalmopathy a median of 6.5 months before onset, with about 70% sensitivity and 72.22% specificity. In cross-validation, a model built on a 13 V-J signature told ophthalmopathy apart from stable hyperthyroidism with over 85% sensitivity and around 84% specificity, and in testing the same model reached 80%/75%. Sample size was not statistically predetermined, and blinding of investigators to group allocation was not performed. Most expanded thyroid clonotypes (frequency above 0.001) were also detected in blood, suggesting blood repertoires may reflect thyroid immune responses.

Hyperthyroidism patients were aged 18 to 65 years and newly diagnosed, with disease duration of less than 2 months. Patients with uncontrolled infections, other autoimmune diseases, pregnancy or lactation were excluded. Clinical symptoms, serum thyroxine and TRAb, thyroid ultrasound, and orbital computed tomography formed the basis for the diagnoses. Blood from progressor patients was drawn when they were first diagnosed with hyperthyroidism, before any ophthalmopathy symptoms appeared. PBMCs were separated from over 9 ml of fresh peripheral blood using Ficoll-Paque density gradient centrifugation. Progressor patients were first diagnosed with Graves' hyperthyroidism and then developed ophthalmopathy during follow-up. Trizol reagent was used to extract total RNA, and RNA quality was then checked on an Agilent 2100 Bioanalyzer.

The sequenced sample was blood. The V and J segments used are TRBV28 and TRBJ2-7; the D gene is perhaps TRBD2, from 6 matching bases. The clonotype was recovered from a woman between 50 and 59 years old with Graves' hyperthyroidism that later progressed to Graves' ophthalmopathy. The DNA reads TGTGCCAGCAGTGGACTGGCGGAGGGGTCCTACGAGCAGTACTTC. This sequence encodes CASSGLAEGSYEQYF.